The 13 T cell receptor beta chains given below trace back to one sample, sequenced in a study of chronic HIV infection and antiretroviral therapy. TCRdb processed the 5' RACE reads anew with MiXCR; each CDR3 protein has one entry. The sample lists approximately 47,000 distinct CDR3 sequences; about 19% were seen once. Material for sequencing was peripheral blood. The receptors derive from an adult who had HIV and had not received antiretroviral therapy, or was an uninfected healthy control (not recorded which).

This chain's CDR3 is CASSYKPRTSGRYEQYF. The CDR3, as DNA: TGTGCCAGCAGCTATAAACCCAGGACTAGCGGGAGGTACGAGCAGTACTTC. The V and J genes are TRBV28 and TRBJ2-7; 14 nucleotides align to TRBD2. Germline V gene lookup returns CDR1 MDHEN and CDR2 SYDVKM. This CDR3 is built from 17 residues. The trim removed 6 bases at V and 4 bases at J, leaving 11 bases unmatched.

The chain carries TRBV20-1 and TRBJ2-7; D call uncertain. CDR1 and CDR2 (germline): DFQATT, SNEGSKA (reference sequence). This CDR3 is built from 14 residues. V lost 0 bases and J 3 bases, leaving 12 bases between the germline ends. CDR3 DNA sequence: TGCAGTGCTAGAGATCCTAAGATCTACTACGAGCAGTACTTC. This gives the protein CSARDPKIYYEQYF.

This clonotype was counted a few times. The genes are TRBV5-6 and TRBJ1-3, with 7 bases identical to TRBD1. V was pared by 4 bases and J by 4 bases, with 5 bases of the junction left unmatched. Germline CDR1 SGHDT, CDR2 YYEEEE. CDR3 length: 14 amino acids. In DNA, the CDR3 is TGTGCCAGCAGCCCGGACAGGAGGGGAAACACCATATATTTT. This encodes CASSPDRRGNTIYF.

The chain uses TRBV29-1 and TRBJ2-6, with D perhaps matching TRBD2 (6 bases). CDR1 and CDR2 (germline): SQVTM, ANQGSEA. Deletions cut 5 bases from V and 4 bases from J, with 21 bases between. CDR3 length equals 17 residues. CDR3 DNA: TGCAGCGTTCCTGCTTTAGAGGGCGGGATCGGGGCCAACGTCCTGACTTTC. It specifies CSVPALEGGIGANVLTF.

This clonotype was observed a handful of times. The chain couples TRBV30 to TRBJ2-7; 7 bases fit TRBD1. Losses at the gene ends were 0 bases for V and 3 bases for J; bases not matched to a gene: 11. The CDR3 is 16 amino acids. CDR1 is GTSNPN, CDR2 SVGIG, per germline (reference sequence). The DNA for the CDR3 is TGTGCCTGGAGTGTGAGGAAGGCAGGGGGACACTACGAGCAGTACTTC. Translating it yields CAWSVRKAGGHYEQYF.

The chain has TRBV6-5 and TRBJ2-7, with TRBD2 matching 8 bases. V dropped 5 bases and J dropped 5; count of bases not matched to a gene: 11. From germline, CDR1 is MNHEY and CDR2 SVGAGI. This CDR3 is 15 amino acids long. CDR3 sequence (DNA): TGTGCCAGCAGTCACCGTCCCTTGCGGGGGGACGAGCAGTACTTC. Amino acid sequence: CASSHRPLRGDEQYF.

This clonotype has just a few counts. The rearrangement joins TRBV3-1 to TRBJ2-7; D is tentatively TRBD1 or TRBD2 (5 bases each). The germline CDR1 and CDR2 sequences are LGHDT and YNNKEL (reference sequence). V was pared by 7 bases and J by 6 bases, with 16 bases between. CDR3 size: 13 residues. For the CDR3, the DNA is TGTGCCAGCACCCGGGACCTGGGCGCCGAGCAGTACTTC. Its translation is CASTRDLGAEQYF.

In its sample, this clonotype was seen a few times. The chain combines TRBV5-1 with TRBJ1-1; D gene ambiguous. The CDR3 has 14 amino acids. V dropped 0 bases and J dropped 3 bases, with 9 bases sitting between them. Per germline, CDR1 SGHRS and CDR2 YFSETQ. CDR3 nucleotides: TGCGCCAGCAGCTTGGCTACTGGAGACACTGAAGCTTTCTTT. Its translation: CASSLATGDTEAFF.

The chain links TRBV19 to TRBJ2-2; D gene unclear. V was shortened by 1 base and J by 1 base, with 1 base between the two germline ends. The CDR3 consists of 13 residues. Germline V lookup: CDR1 LNHDA, CDR2 SQIVND (reference sequence). The CDR3, as DNA: TGTGCCAGTAGTATAGTGAACACCGGGGAGCTGTTTTTT. This sequence encodes CASSIVNTGELFF.

This clonotype was observed a few times. V gene TRBV7-2 combines with J gene TRBJ1-2; 8 nucleotides match TRBD1. Germline V gene sequence: CDR1 SGHTA, CDR2 FQGNSA. Losses at the gene ends were 6 bases for V and 4 bases for J; bases not matched to a gene: 13. This CDR3 is 16 amino acids long. The CDR3 spells CASRLGTGLRIYGYTF. The CDR3 DNA reads as TGTGCCAGCAGGCTGGGGACAGGTCTCCGTATCTATGGCTACACCTTC.

The V call is TRBV6-6, the J call TRBJ2-1, with D hard to call. Germline V lookup: CDR1 MNHNY, CDR2 SVGAGI (reference sequence). This CDR3 has 13 residues. V was pared by 3 bases and J by 5 bases, with 8 bases between. The CDR3 region has the DNA TGTGCCAGCAGTTATCCCCCAGACAATGAGCAGTTCTTC. This gives the protein CASSYPPDNEQFF.

This clonotype was counted a few times. The chain is built from TRBV28 and TRBJ2-6; TRBD2 matches at 7 bases. The CDR3 is 17 residues long. Trimming took 2 bases from V and 0 from J; bases not matched to a gene: 4. Germline V gene data show CDR1 as MDHEN and CDR2 as SYDVKM. The CDR3 protein is CASSLGGVPSGANVLTF. The CDR3 DNA reads as TGTGCCAGCAGTTTAGGGGGGGTACCCTCTGGGGCCAACGTCCTGACTTTC.

The V gene is TRBV29-1, the J gene TRBJ2-7; TRBD1 agrees at 10 bases. Germline values: CDR1 SQVTM, CDR2 ANQGSEA. The CDR3 has 13 residues. V lost 7 bases to trimming and J lost 7 bases; unmatched junction nucleotides: 10. This CDR3 is CSAVDRGREEQYF. Here the CDR3 DNA reads TGCAGCGCTGTAGACAGGGGGCGGGAAGAGCAGTACTTC.